Below are 30 T cell receptor beta chains sequenced from a single sample in a study of CD8 T cells in cerebrospinal fluid in Alzheimer's disease. TCRdb re-analyzed the 10x single-cell sequencing reads; it lists each CDR3 protein once, without DNA. This sample's table reports about 340 distinct CDR3 sequences. Material: cerebrospinal fluid. The origin of the receptors is a human donor with mild cognitive impairment.

The chain recombines TRBV19 with TRBJ2-2; TCRdb's D call, TRBD1, is unchecked because there is no DNA. Per the germline V gene, CDR1 is LNHDA and CDR2 is SQIVND (reference sequence). The CDR3 is 17 amino acids. CDR3 residues: CASSILSGGWITGELFF.

This clonotype is hyperexpanded by frequency. CDR3 region: CSAPTSGWSGQFF. V and J are TRBV20-1 and TRBJ2-1; TCRdb returns TRBD2, unconfirmable since there is no DNA. The CDR3 has 13 amino acids. In germline, CDR1 is DFQATT, CDR2 SNEGSKA (reference sequence).

This clonotype is called large based on its frequency. V usage is TRBV7-2 and J usage is TRBJ2-1; TCRdb outputs TRBD2, but without DNA this stays unchecked. CDR1 is SGHTA and CDR2 is FQGNSA in the germline V gene. The CDR3 contains 15 residues. The CDR3 sequence: CASTQRYGSNNEQFF.

Considering frequency, this clonotype is large (0.1 to 1%). CDR3 region: CSLFRDRNYGYTF. The J gene is TRBJ1-2, the V gene TRBV20-1; TCRdb selects TRBD1, and the lack of DNA leaves this call unchecked. Germline CDR1 reads DFQATT; CDR2 reads SNEGSKA (reference sequence). The CDR3 is 13 amino acids.

Considering frequency, this clonotype is large. The chain links TRBV11-1 to TRBJ1-1. The CDR3 has 13 amino acids. The germline V gene has CDR1 SGHAT and CDR2 FQDESV (reference sequence). The CDR3 loop reads CASSFHRYTEAFF. Full variable domain (outside the CDR3, taken from reference TRBV11-1 and TRBJ1-1): EAEVAQSPRYKITEKSQAVAFWCDPISGHATLYWYRQILGQGPELLVQFQDESVVDDSQLPKDRFSAERLKGVDSTLKIQPAELGDSAMYLCASSFHRYTEAFFGQGTRLTVV.

This clonotype shows up as large by frequency. The chain uses TRBV27 and TRBJ2-7; TCRdb calls TRBD1, which cannot be checked without DNA. Germline loops: CDR1 MNHEY, CDR2 SMNVEV (reference sequence). The CDR3 extends over 14 amino acids. The CDR3 here is CASSDNRGAGEQYF.

Considering frequency, this clonotype is medium-sized. The CDR3: CASSLEEGVGSPLHF. The V call is TRBV7-2, the J call TRBJ1-6. CDR1 SGHTA and CDR2 FQGNSA come from the germline V gene. The CDR3 loop spans 15 amino acids.

The V and J genes are TRBV20-1 and TRBJ2-7. Germline CDR1 DFQATT, CDR2 SNEGSKA (reference sequence). This CDR3 comprises 13 residues. The chain's CDR3 is CSASDDFTYEQYF.

Considering frequency, this clonotype is medium-sized. This chain joins TRBV12-5 and TRBJ1-1. Germline-derived CDR1 and CDR2 are LGHNT and FRNRAP. The CDR3 covers 12 residues. The CDR3 spells CASGLTGREAFF. The complete variable domain, with remaining parts taken from reference TRBV12-5 and TRBJ1-1, reads DARVTQTPRHKVTEMGQEVTMRCQPILGHNTVFWYRQTMMQGLELLAYFRNRAPLDDSGMPKDRFSAEMPDATLATLKIQPSEPRDSAVYFCASGLTGREAFFGQGTRLTVV.

Considering frequency, this clonotype is medium-sized. The J gene is TRBJ2-1, the V gene TRBV3-1; as DNA is missing, the TRBD1 call by TCRdb cannot be tested. This CDR3 spans 16 amino acids. CDR1 is LGHDT, CDR2 YNNKEL, per germline (reference sequence). This CDR3 reads CASSLRGARSYNEQFF.

This clonotype registers large (0.1 to 1%) by frequency. This chain joins TRBV14 and TRBJ2-1; TCRdb indicates TRBD2, and absent DNA this call remains unverified. The germline V gene has CDR1 SGHDN and CDR2 FVKESK. CDR3 length: 13 amino acids. Here the CDR3 reads CASSQALVAQQFF.

This clonotype is large by frequency. The V gene is TRBV11-2, the J gene TRBJ1-1; TCRdb indicates TRBD1, and absent DNA this call remains unverified. Germline CDR1 reads SGHAT; CDR2 reads FQNNGV. The length of the CDR3 is 15 residues. CDR3 protein: CASSRGQGRGTEAFF.

This rearrangement joins TRBV12-3 or TRBV12-4 to TRBJ2-1; TCRdb lists TRBD1, though no DNA is available to test this call. The CDR3 loop spans 15 amino acids. This CDR3 is CASSSSGRPYNEQFF.

Frequency places this clonotype as medium-sized. This chain uses TRBV28 with TRBJ1-1. Germline V gene lookup returns CDR1 MDHEN and CDR2 SYDVKM. This CDR3 comprises 14 residues. Here the CDR3 reads CASSFGVLAAEAFF.

This clonotype is classed as medium-sized by frequency. Here the CDR3 reads CARSLRAGNPNQPQHF. The chain recombines TRBV5-3 with TRBJ1-5. TRBV5-3 is noted as an ORF with a role that remains uncertain. This CDR3 comprises 16 residues.

CDR3 sequence reads: CASSRTSGGYNEQFF. The chain links TRBV7-9 to TRBJ2-1; no DNA is available, so the TRBD2 call from TCRdb remains unchecked. There are 15 residues in the CDR3. Germline lookup yields CDR1 SEHNR and CDR2 FQNEAQ (reference sequence).

Judged by frequency, this clonotype is medium-sized. This rearrangement joins TRBV5-6 to TRBJ2-7; the TCRdb D gene call, TRBD2, has no DNA to confirm it. CDR1 is SGHDT, CDR2 YYEEEE, per germline. The CDR3 sequence is 16 residues long. The CDR3 reads CASSLGLAGKSYEQYF.

In terms of frequency, this clonotype is large. The chain carries TRBV3-1 and TRBJ2-1; TCRdb gives TRBD2 as the D gene, but with no DNA this cannot be confirmed. The CDR3 covers 18 residues. Germline CDR1 is LGHDT and CDR2 is YNNKEL (reference sequence). The CDR3 reads CASSHWTSGRNTWNEQFF.

Measured by frequency, this clonotype is large. V usage is TRBV7-8 and J usage is TRBJ2-3; lacking DNA, the TRBD1 call made by TCRdb goes unchecked. CDR3 size: 16 residues. Looked up from germline, CDR1 is SGHVS and CDR2 is FQNEAQ. The CDR3 loop reads CASSLTRVPITDTQYF.

Measured by frequency, this clonotype is medium-sized. The chain carries TRBV4-2 and TRBJ1-2; TCRdb's assignment of TRBD1 cannot be checked, as there is no DNA. The germline V gene has CDR1 LGHNA and CDR2 YNFKEQ. CDR3 length: 13 amino acids. CDR3 amino acids: CASSQEPGYGYTF.

Measured by frequency, this clonotype is medium-sized. The rearrangement links TRBV29-1 to TRBJ2-1; absent DNA, TCRdb's TRBD2 call cannot be checked. The CDR3 contains 15 residues. Germline V lookup: CDR1 SQVTM, CDR2 ANQGSEA. CDR3 in amino acids: CSVPSDYTSYNEQFF.

The J gene is TRBJ2-5, the V gene TRBV24-1; the D call from TCRdb, TRBD2, cannot be confirmed without DNA. Germline V gene lookup returns CDR1 KGHDR and CDR2 SFDVKD. There are 14 residues in the CDR3. This CDR3 is CATSGGTSGETQYF.

This clonotype is called medium-sized based on its frequency. V is TRBV12-2 and J is TRBJ2-7; the D call from TCRdb, TRBD2, cannot be confirmed without DNA. TRBV12-2 is a pseudogene. The CDR3 is 14 amino acids. The CDR3 sequence: CASRLAGLIYEQYF.

Frequency places this clonotype as medium-sized (0.01 to 0.1%). This chain uses TRBV15 with TRBJ1-4. CDR1 and CDR2 (germline): LNHNV, YYDKDF (reference sequence). The CDR3 has 18 amino acids. The chain's CDR3 is CATSRDVSQSGHNEKLFF.

V usage is TRBV20-1 and J usage is TRBJ1-2; without DNA, the TCRdb call of TRBD1 cannot be checked. The V gene's germline CDR1 is DFQATT and CDR2 SNEGSKA (reference sequence). This CDR3 contains 14 residues. The CDR3 loop reads CSARPGTGAGGYTF.

Frequency places this clonotype as medium-sized. J is TRBJ1-2 and V is TRBV6-2 or TRBV6-3; TCRdb selects TRBD1, and the lack of DNA leaves this call unchecked. The CDR3 covers 13 residues. Germline values: CDR1 MNHEY, CDR2 SVGEGT. CDR3 sequence reads: CATGDRGLYGYTF.

This clonotype ranks as large in terms of frequency. The V gene is TRBV2, the J gene TRBJ2-7; without DNA, the TCRdb call of TRBD1 cannot be checked. CDR3 size: 14 residues. Germline CDR1 and CDR2: SNHLY and FYNNEI. This CDR3 reads CASSESPGSWEQYF.

The chain links TRBV11-1 to TRBJ2-3; with no DNA, the TCRdb D assignment of TRBD1 cannot be verified. CDR3 length: 17 amino acids. From germline, CDR1 is SGHAT and CDR2 FQDESV (reference sequence). The chain's CDR3 is CASSSPQGTGGTDTQYF.

This clonotype shows up as large (0.1 to 1%) by frequency. The genes are TRBV4-3 and TRBJ2-1; TCRdb's D call, TRBD1, is unchecked because there is no DNA. The CDR3 totals 13 residues. Germline CDR1 reads LGHNA; CDR2 reads YSLEER. CDR3 region: CASSRDRDGEQFF.

This clonotype is deemed hyperexpanded by its frequency. The V call is TRBV28, the J call TRBJ2-5. The CDR3 is 15 amino acids. Germline V gene data show CDR1 as MDHEN and CDR2 as SYDVKM. The CDR3 sequence: CASSLLAEAQETQYF.